This TCR beta chain was sequenced in a study of CD8+CD57+ T cells in acquired aplastic anemia. Study conclusions and caveats: CD8+ Simpson's diversity showed no significant patient-control difference.

For CDR3 and TCR beta VDJ profiling, genomic DNA was the template used. Using its own MiXCR run on the reads, TCRdb lists one record per CDR3 protein. The sample lists roughly 500,000 distinct CDR3 sequences; about a third were seen once. Whoever was chosen for sequencing had shown CD8+CD57+ cell expansion by flow cytometry. Acquired aplastic anemia of severe grade affected all patients. The blood sampling took place in patients who had so far received no therapy. Remarks on this clonotype: Its antigen is unknown.

Per the germline V gene, CDR1 is DFQATT and CDR2 is SNEGSKA (reference sequence). This CDR3 comprises 15 residues. Trimming cost V 8 bases and J 1 base, with 20 bases left between them. The genes are TRBV20-1 and TRBJ1-1; D might be TRBD1 (5 bases). The TCR was taken from a human donor with aplastic anemia. Sample: sorted CD4+, CD8+, or CD8+CD57+ T cells (not recorded which) from PBMCs. CDR3 nucleotide sequence: TGCAGTCCGGCAGGGATCGAAGGAGGGAACACTGAAGCTTTCTTT. Its protein is CSPAGIEGGNTEAFF.